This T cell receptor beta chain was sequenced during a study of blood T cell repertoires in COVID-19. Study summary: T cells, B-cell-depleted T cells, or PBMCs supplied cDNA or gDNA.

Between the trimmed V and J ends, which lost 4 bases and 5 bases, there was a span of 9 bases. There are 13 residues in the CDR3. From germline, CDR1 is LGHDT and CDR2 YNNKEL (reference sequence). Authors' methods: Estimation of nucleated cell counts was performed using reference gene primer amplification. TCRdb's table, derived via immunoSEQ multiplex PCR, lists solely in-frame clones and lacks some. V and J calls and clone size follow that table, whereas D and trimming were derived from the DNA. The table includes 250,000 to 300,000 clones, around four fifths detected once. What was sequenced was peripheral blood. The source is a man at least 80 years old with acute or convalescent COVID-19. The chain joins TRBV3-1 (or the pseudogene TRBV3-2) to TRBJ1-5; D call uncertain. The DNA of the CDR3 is TGTGCCAGCAGCCCACGACGGGATCAGCCCCAGCATTTT. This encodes CASSPRRDQPQHF.